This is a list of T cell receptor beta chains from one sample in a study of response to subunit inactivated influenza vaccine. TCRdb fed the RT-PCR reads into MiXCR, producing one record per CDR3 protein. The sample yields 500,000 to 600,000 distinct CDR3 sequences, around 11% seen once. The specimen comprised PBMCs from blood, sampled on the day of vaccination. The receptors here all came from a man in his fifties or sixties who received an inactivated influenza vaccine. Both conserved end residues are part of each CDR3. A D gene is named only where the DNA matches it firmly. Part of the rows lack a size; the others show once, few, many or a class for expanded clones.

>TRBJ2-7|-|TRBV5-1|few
TGCGCCAGTAGACCTTGGCAGGACCCTTCTGAGCAGTACTTC
CASRPWQDPSEQYF
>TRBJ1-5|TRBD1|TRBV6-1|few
TGTGCCAGCATTCTTTCGACAGGGAAGATGAATCAGCCCCAGCATTTT
CASILSTGKMNQPQHF
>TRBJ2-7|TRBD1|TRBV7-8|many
TGTGCCAGCAGCGCTACCGGGACAGCGGCCTACGAGCAGTACTTC
CASSATGTAAYEQYF
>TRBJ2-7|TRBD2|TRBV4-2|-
TGTGCCAGCAGCCCAACTAGCGGGGGAACCGACGAGCAGTACTTC
CASSPTSGGTDEQYF
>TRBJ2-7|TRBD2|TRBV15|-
TGTGCCACCTCGCGCCGGCGGGAGGGAAACGAGCAGTACTTC
CATSRRREGNEQYF
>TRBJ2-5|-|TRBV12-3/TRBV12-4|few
TGTGCCAGCAAAGAAATAGTAGGGGAGACCCAGTACTTC
CASKEIVGETQYF
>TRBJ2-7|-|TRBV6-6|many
TGTGCCAGCAGTACACGGACGGCGGAAGAGCAGTACTTC
CASSTRTAEEQYF
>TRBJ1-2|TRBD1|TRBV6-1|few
TGTGCCAGCACTAACAGGGGGGGAGCTAACTATGGCTACACCTTC
CASTNRGGANYGYTF
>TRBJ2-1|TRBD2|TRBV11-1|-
TGTGCCAGCAGCTTTGGGGACTACTCCTACAATGAGCAGTTCTTC
CASSFGDYSYNEQFF
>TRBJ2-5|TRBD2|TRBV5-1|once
TGCGCCTGCCTATCTAGCGGGGGATCGGAAGAGACCCAGTACTTC
CACLSSGGSEETQYF
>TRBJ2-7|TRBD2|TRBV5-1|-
TGCGCCAGCAGCCTAGCGGGAGGGGAATCCGAGCAGTACTTC
CASSLAGGESEQYF
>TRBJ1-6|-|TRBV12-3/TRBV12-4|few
TGTGCCAGCAGTTTTCCAGGGGTCAATTCACCCCTCCACTTT
CASSFPGVNSPLHF
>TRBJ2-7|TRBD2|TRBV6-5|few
TGTGCCAGCAGTTACTCGGGACTAGCGGACTCCTACGAGCAGTACTTC
CASSYSGLADSYEQYF
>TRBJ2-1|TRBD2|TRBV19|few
TGTGCCAGTAGTCCTAGACTAGCGGGAGGTAGTGAGCAGTTCTTC
CASSPRLAGGSEQFF
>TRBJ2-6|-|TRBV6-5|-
TGTGCCAGCAGAAACTCGCCTTCTGGGGCCAACGTCCTGACTTTC
CASRNSPSGANVLTF
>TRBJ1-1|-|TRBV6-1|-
TGTGCCACCATCAGGGGCTTGAACACTGAAGCTTTCTTT
CATIRGLNTEAFF
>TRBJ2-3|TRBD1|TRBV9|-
TGTGCCAGCAGCGTAGCAGGGGGCCGCGCAGATACGCAGTATTTT
CASSVAGGRADTQYF
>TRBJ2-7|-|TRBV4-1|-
TGCGCCAGCAACCTAGAGCGGACCGGGTCCGAAAATTCGTGCGAGCAGTACTTC
CASNLERTGSENSCEQYF
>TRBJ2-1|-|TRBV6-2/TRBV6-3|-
TGTGCCAGCAGCACGGTACGGGGGCCCGCCTACAATGAGCAGTTCTTC
CASSTVRGPAYNEQFF
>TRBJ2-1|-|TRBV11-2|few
TGTGCCAGCGGGAGGAGTTCTGAGCAGTTCTTC
CASGRSSEQFF
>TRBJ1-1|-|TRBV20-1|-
TGCAGTGCTAGACGGTGGGGCACTGAAGCTTTCTTT
CSARRWGTEAFF
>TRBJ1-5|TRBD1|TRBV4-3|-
TGCGCCAGCAGCCAAGACCTAATATCGGACAGGGTTGGGAATCAGCCCCAGCATTTT
CASSQDLISDRVGNQPQHF
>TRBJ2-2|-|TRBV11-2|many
TGTGCCAGCAGCTTAAAGGGGGGTTCCCACACACGAGACACCGGGGAGCTGTTTTTT
CASSLKGGSHTRDTGELFF
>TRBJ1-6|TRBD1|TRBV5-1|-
TGCGCCAGCAGCCCTTCGACAGGGGGCCTACTCCACTTT
CASSPSTGGLLHF
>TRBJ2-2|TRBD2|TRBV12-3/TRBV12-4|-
TGTGCCAGCAGTTTACTAGCGGCGGGGGCCGGGGAGCTGTTTTTT
CASSLLAAGAGELFF
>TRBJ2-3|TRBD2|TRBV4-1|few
TGCGCCAGCAGCCCGAGTACTAGCGGACTTAACACAGATACGCAGTATTTT
CASSPSTSGLNTDTQYF
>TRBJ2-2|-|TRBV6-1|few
TGTGCCATTGCGCCGGGACTTTACACCGGGGAGCTGTTTTTT
CAIAPGLYTGELFF
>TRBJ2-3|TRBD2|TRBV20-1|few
TGCAGTGCTATACTAGCGGGGTCGTATACGCAGTATTTT
CSAILAGSYTQYF
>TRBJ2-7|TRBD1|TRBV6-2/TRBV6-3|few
TGTGCCAGCAGTATTCAGGGGGCAGGCGACGAGCAGTACTTC
CASSIQGAGDEQYF
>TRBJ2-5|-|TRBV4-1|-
TGCGCCAGCAGCCAAGATCTGGGCTGGGGCAGGGGTAAAGAGACCCAGTACTTC
CASSQDLGWGRGKETQYF
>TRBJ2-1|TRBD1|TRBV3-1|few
TGTGCCAGCACCGAAAACAGGGGAGTTCAGTTCTTC
CASTENRGVQFF
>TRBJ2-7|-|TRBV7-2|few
TGTGCCAGCAGATCCGCCGGGACGGTGGCCTACGAGCAGTACTTC
CASRSAGTVAYEQYF
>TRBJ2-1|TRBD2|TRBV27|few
TGTGCCAGCAGTCATTCGGGACTAGCGGATGAGCAGTTCTTC
CASSHSGLADEQFF
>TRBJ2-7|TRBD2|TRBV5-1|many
TGCGCCAGCAGCTTGCGGCTAGCGGGGGACTACGAGCAGTACTTC
CASSLRLAGDYEQYF
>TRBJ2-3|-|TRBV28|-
TGTGCCAGCAGTGCGGCAGCTAGCACAGATACGCAGTATTTT
CASSAAASTDTQYF
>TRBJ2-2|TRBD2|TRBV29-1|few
TGCAGCGTTGAAGGATCTAGCGGGGGGCGTACCGGGGAGCTGTTTTTT
CSVEGSSGGRTGELFF
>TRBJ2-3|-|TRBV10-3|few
TGTGCCATCAGACCGCACACTAGCTCTCTGGGAGATACGCAGTATTTT
CAIRPHTSSLGDTQYF
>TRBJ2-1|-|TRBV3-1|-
TGTGCCAGCAGCCAATCCATCCTCGAGGGGCAGTTCTTC
CASSQSILEGQFF
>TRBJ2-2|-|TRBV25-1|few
TGTGCCAGCAGTGAAATTGGGGCTTCGAACACCGGGGAGCTGTTTTTT
CASSEIGASNTGELFF
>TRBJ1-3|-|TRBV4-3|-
TGCGCCAGCAGCCCCGGTTCAGGGGCTGGAAACACCATATATTTT
CASSPGSGAGNTIYF
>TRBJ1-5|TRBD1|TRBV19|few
TGTGCCAGTAGGAAAGGGACAGGAGTCAATCAGCCCCAGCATTTT
CASRKGTGVNQPQHF
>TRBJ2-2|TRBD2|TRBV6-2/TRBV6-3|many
TGTGCCAGCAGAGTCTTACTAGCGACCACCGGGGAGCTGTTTTTT
CASRVLLATTGELFF
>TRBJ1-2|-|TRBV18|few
TGTGCCAGCTCACCAGAGGCAGAGTTTAACTATGGCTACACCTTC
CASSPEAEFNYGYTF
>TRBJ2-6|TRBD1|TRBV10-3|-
TGTGCCATCAACTCAGGGGGCGCCCTGGGTTTGGGGGCCAACGTCCTGACTTTC
CAINSGGALGLGANVLTF
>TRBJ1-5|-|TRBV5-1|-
TGCGCCAGCAGCTTGGAACAGGGTGGTCAGCCCCAGCATTTT
CASSLEQGGQPQHF
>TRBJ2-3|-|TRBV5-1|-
TGCGCCAGCAGCTTTTCGAAAACCTCCACAGATACGCAGTATTTT
CASSFSKTSTDTQYF
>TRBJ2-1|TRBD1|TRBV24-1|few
TGTGCCACCAGTGATCCGGGACAGGGAGAGGGGTCCTACAATGAGCAGTTCTTC
CATSDPGQGEGSYNEQFF
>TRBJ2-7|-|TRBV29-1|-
TGCAGCGTCTTCGGGGGGCTGACCTACGAGCAGTACTTC
CSVFGGLTYEQYF
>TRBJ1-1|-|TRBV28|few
TGTGCCAGCAGTAGGCAGTGGGCCGACACTGAAGCTTTCTTT
CASSRQWADTEAFF
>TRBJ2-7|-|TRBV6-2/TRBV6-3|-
TGTGCCAGCAGTGAGGGAGGGGGTTACTCCTACGAGCAGTACTTC
CASSEGGGYSYEQYF
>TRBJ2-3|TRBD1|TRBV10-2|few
TGCGCCAGCAGTGATTGGACAGGGGTCACAGATACGCAGTATTTT
CASSDWTGVTDTQYF
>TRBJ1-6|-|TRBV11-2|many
TGTGCCAGCAGACTCCTGCGGACGGGTTCACCCCTCCACTTT
CASRLLRTGSPLHF
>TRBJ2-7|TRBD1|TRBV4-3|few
TGCGCCAGCAGCCCCGCGGTTGGGACAGGGCCCTACGAGCAGTACTTC
CASSPAVGTGPYEQYF
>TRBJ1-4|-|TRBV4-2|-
TGTGCCAGCAGCCAAGCGGGGGAGGATGAAAAACTGTTTTTT
CASSQAGEDEKLFF
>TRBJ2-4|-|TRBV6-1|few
TGTGCCAGCAGCCCCGTTGGCATCGAGAGCATTCAGTACTTC
CASSPVGIESIQYF
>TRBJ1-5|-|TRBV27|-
TGTGCCAGCAGTTATGTGGGGGGGGAAAATCAGCCCCAGCATTTT
CASSYVGGENQPQHF
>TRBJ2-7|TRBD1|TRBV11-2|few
TGTGCCAGCAGCTTAGCCGGGACAGGGGGCTCCCACGAGCAGTACTTC
CASSLAGTGGSHEQYF
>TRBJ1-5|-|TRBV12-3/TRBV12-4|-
TGTGCCAGCAGTTTAGTAGGTTGGGATCAGCCCCAGCATTTT
CASSLVGWDQPQHF
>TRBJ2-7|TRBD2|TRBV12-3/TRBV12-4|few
TGTGCCAGCATGGTTGGTAGCGGGGGGGCGGTCGAGCAGTACTTC
CASMVGSGGAVEQYF